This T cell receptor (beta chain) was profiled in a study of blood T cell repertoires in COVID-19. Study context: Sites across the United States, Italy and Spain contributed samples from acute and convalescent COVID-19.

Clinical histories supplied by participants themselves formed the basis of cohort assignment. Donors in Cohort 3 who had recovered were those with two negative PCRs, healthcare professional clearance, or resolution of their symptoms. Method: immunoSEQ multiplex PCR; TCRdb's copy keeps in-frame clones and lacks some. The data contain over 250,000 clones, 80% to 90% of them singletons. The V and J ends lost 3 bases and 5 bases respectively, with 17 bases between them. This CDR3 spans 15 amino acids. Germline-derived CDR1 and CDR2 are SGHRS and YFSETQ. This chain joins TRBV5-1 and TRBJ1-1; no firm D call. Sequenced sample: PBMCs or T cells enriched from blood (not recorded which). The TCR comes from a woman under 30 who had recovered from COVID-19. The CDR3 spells CASSSSQTLRTEAFF. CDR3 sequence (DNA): TGCGCCAGCAGCTCCTCCCAGACTTTGAGGACTGAAGCTTTCTTT.